Listed below are T cell receptor beta chains from one sample, sequenced in a study of T cell repertoires in cytomegalovirus infection. These TCRs' antigens remain unknown. Using its own MiXCR run on the reads, TCRdb lists one record per CDR3 protein. The sample lists more than 95,000 distinct CDR3 sequences; more than 25% were seen once. This specimen was CD8+ T cells from cultured PBMCs, taken from culture after CMV antigen stimulation. The receptors originated from a human donor in good health (CMV status not recorded). Some clones in this sample may be carry-over from other donors' samples. The CDR3 runs from the conserved cysteine through the conserved F or W. A D gene is named only where the DNA matches it firmly. Size values are once, few and many counts, or a class for expanded clones, and some rows have none.

V gene	J gene	clone size	D gene	CDR3 protein	CDR3 DNA
TRBV5-1	TRBJ2-2	few	TRBD2	CASSSQGGIDSGELFF	TGCGCCAGCAGCTCGCAGGGAGGGATTGACAGCGGGGAGCTGTTTTTT
TRBV5-1	TRBJ1-2	few	TRBD1	CASSSSPGQGANRDGYTF	TGCGCCAGCAGCTCATCCCCGGGACAGGGGGCAAATCGGGATGGCTACACCTTC
TRBV18	TRBJ1-1	NA	NA	CASSPPTDFQAFF	TGTGCCAGCTCACCACCGACGGACTTTCAAGCTTTCTTT
TRBV7-6	TRBJ2-2	many	NA	CASSPLARRGELFF	TGTGCCAGCAGCCCCCTGGCCCGAAGGGGGGAGCTGTTTTTT
TRBV11-2	TRBJ2-7	few	NA	CASSLWNGFPHTTYEQYF	TGTGCCAGCAGCTTATGGAATGGTTTTCCCCACACCACCTACGAGCAGTACTTC
TRBV7-6	TRBJ2-5	NA	NA	CASTHLTEGLETQYF	TGTGCCAGCACCCACCTAACGGAGGGGTTAGAGACCCAGTACTTC
TRBV27	TRBJ2-4	NA	NA	CASSLGTRQDITKNIQYF	TGTGCCAGCAGTTTAGGGACTCGACAGGACATAACCAAAAACATTCAGTACTTC
TRBV27	TRBJ2-3	few	TRBD2	CASSPGGGLTDTQYF	TGTGCCAGCAGCCCGGGGGGGGGTTTGACAGATACGCAGTATTTT
TRBV4-1	TRBJ1-5	few	NA	CASSQENSNQPQHF	TGCGCCAGCAGCCAAGAGAATAGCAATCAGCCCCAGCATTTT
TRBV7-2	TRBJ2-7	NA	TRBD2	CASSFLAGGTYEQYF	TGTGCCAGCAGCTTCCTAGCGGGGGGAACCTACGAGCAGTACTTC
TRBV29-1	TRBJ2-3	NA	NA	CSVEEHGRLGDTQYF	TGCAGCGTTGAAGAGCATGGCCGACTAGGGGATACGCAGTATTTT
TRBV6-1	TRBJ2-5	NA	NA	CASSEWGHQETQYF	TGTGCCAGCAGTGAGTGGGGGCACCAAGAGACCCAGTACTTC
TRBV4-1	TRBJ2-7	NA	TRBD2	CASSPVGGSYEQYF	TGCGCCAGCAGCCCAGTCGGGGGGTCCTACGAGCAGTACTTC
TRBV5-1	TRBJ1-6	NA	NA	CAEYSPLHF	TGCGCAGAATATTCACCCCTCCACTTT
TRBV19	TRBJ1-1	NA	NA	CASGSFPGDTEAFF	TGTGCCAGTGGCTCCTTTCCCGGCGACACTGAAGCTTTCTTT
TRBV6-2/TRBV6-3	TRBJ2-5	few	TRBD2	CASSGTGRGNQETQYF	TGTGCCAGCAGTGGGACCGGGCGGGGGAACCAAGAGACCCAGTACTTC
TRBV11-1	TRBJ2-1	NA	NA	CASSLSRDSSYNEQFF	TGTGCCAGCAGCTTATCCAGGGATAGCTCCTACAATGAGCAGTTCTTC
TRBV7-4	TRBJ2-7	NA	NA	CASSSRRPADGDEQYF	TGTGCCAGCAGCTCCCGTCGGCCGGCAGACGGGGACGAGCAGTACTTC
TRBV20-1	TRBJ1-2	few	TRBD1	CSARDSVTGDYGYTF	TGCAGTGCTAGAGATTCCGTTACAGGGGACTATGGCTACACCTTC
TRBV20-1	TRBJ1-1	NA	NA	CSARDSRMNTEAFF	TGCAGTGCTAGAGATTCCCGCATGAACACTGAAGCTTTCTTT
TRBV14	TRBJ1-1	few	TRBD1	CASSQPGQTNTEAFF	TGTGCCAGCAGCCAACCGGGACAGACGAACACTGAAGCTTTCTTT
TRBV12-3/TRBV12-4	TRBJ1-4	few	NA	CASSGAEGFNEKLFF	TGTGCCAGCAGTGGGGCCGAGGGATTTAATGAAAAACTGTTTTTT
TRBV7-9	TRBJ2-3	NA	NA	CASSLVGRGADTQYF	TGTGCCAGCAGCTTAGTTGGTCGAGGGGCAGATACGCAGTATTTT
TRBV4-1	TRBJ2-1	many	TRBD2	CASSQGTSGGEDEQFF	TGCGCCAGCAGCCAAGGGACTAGCGGGGGTGAGGATGAGCAGTTCTTC
TRBV7-2	TRBJ2-5	NA	TRBD2	CASSVAGVGWETQYF	TGTGCCAGCAGCGTGGCGGGGGTCGGTTGGGAGACCCAGTACTTC
TRBV11-2	TRBJ1-1	NA	NA	CASSLDIGPNAEAFF	TGTGCCAGCAGCTTAGATATCGGACCTAACGCTGAAGCTTTCTTT